This T cell receptor beta chain was sequenced for a study of CD8 T cells in Susac syndrome. RNA, at about 0.45 to 1 ug, was reverse transcribed with random hexamers. MiXCR, run by TCRdb on the immunoSEQ multiplex PCR reads, gives a single entry per CDR3 protein. The profile shows about 90,000 distinct CDR3 sequences, over 85% of them singletons. J lost 4 bases, V lost 7 bases, and 4 bases had no gene match. CDR3 length: 14 residues. Material for sequencing was CD8+ T cells from PBMCs. The clonotype was recovered from a human donor in good health. The V call is TRBV12-3 or TRBV12-4, the J call TRBJ2-2; 9 bases map to TRBD1. The CDR3 DNA reads as TGTGCCAGCACCTGGACAGGGGTCACCGGGGAGCTGTTTTTT. Its translation: CASTWTGVTGELFF.